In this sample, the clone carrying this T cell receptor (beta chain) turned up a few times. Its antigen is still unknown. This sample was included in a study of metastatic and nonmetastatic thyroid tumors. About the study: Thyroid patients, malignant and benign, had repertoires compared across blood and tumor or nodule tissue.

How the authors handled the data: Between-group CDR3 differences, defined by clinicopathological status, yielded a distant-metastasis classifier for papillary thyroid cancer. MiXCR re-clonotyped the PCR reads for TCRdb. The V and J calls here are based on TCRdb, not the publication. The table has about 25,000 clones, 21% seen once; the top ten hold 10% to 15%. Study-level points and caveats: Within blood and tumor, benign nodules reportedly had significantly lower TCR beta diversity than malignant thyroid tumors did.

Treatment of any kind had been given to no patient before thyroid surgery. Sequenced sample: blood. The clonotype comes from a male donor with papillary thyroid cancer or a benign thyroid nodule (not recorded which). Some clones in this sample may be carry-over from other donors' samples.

DNA of the CDR3: TGTGCCAGCCGGGGATCAGGGGCCCGTCAAGCCAACTATGGCTACACCTTC. It yields the protein CASRGSGARQANYGYTF. The chain combines TRBV6-1 with TRBJ1-2, with D possibly matching TRBD1 (6 bases). The ends were cut back, 8 bases at V and 2 bases at J, with 24 bases in the middle. CDR1 is MNHNS, CDR2 SASEGT, per germline. This CDR3 is built from 17 residues.